This note documents a single TCR beta chain sequence. Its cognate antigen is unknown. This specimen belongs to a study of monozygotic twins with inflammatory bowel disease. Study-level results: Distinguishing T cell subtypes was not possible.

Germline CDR1 MNHEY, CDR2 SMNVEV (reference sequence). This CDR3 comprises 15 residues. TCRdb reworked the 5' RACE reads into one entry per CDR3 protein, no DNA. The sample totals just over 300,000 distinct CDR3 sequences. The sequence came from a human donor with ulcerative colitis or Crohn's disease, or a healthy co-twin of an affected twin (not recorded which). Sequenced: blood. This chain connects TRBV27 to TRBJ1-1; the TCRdb call, TRBD1, lacks DNA for checking. CDR3 region: CASSHRDRGNTEAFF.